Listed below are T cell receptor beta chains from one sample, sequenced in a study of T cell responses to AZD1222 COVID-19 vaccine. The protocol was immunoSEQ multiplex PCR, while the TCRdb copy is restricted to in-frame clones and leaves out a portion. Of around 78,000 clones listed, about 90% are singletons. Sequencing was performed on peripheral blood, taken on day 0 of AZD1222 vaccination. Receptor source: an adult in good health. Both conserved end residues are part of each CDR3. The D gene is left open where the match is weak. Some rows mark clone size as missing; the rest say once, few, many or name a class of expanded clone.

J | size | D | V | DNA | CDR3
TRBJ2-1 | few | . | TRBV29-1 | TGCAGCGTTGTTGGAGGAGGGCAGTTCTTC | CSVVGGGQFF
TRBJ2-3 | . | . | TRBV20-1 | TGTAGCGGAAGCACAGATACGCAGTATTTT | CSGSTDTQYF
TRBJ2-2 | few | . | TRBV21-1 | TGTGCCAGCAGCAAACACACCGGGGAGCTGTTTTTT | CASSKHTGELFF
TRBJ1-2 | . | . | TRBV7-2 | TGTGCCACCGGACTGAACTATGGCTACACCTTC | CATGLNYGYTF
TRBJ1-1 | . | . | TRBV18 | TGTGCCAGCTCCCCCCCGGTTAACACTGAAGCTTTCTTT | CASSPPVNTEAFF
TRBJ1-4 | once | TRBD1 | TRBV5-1 | TGCGCCAGCAGCCCCGACAGGGGGTTATCTAATGAAAAACTGTTTTTT | CASSPDRGLSNEKLFF
TRBJ2-7 | few | . | TRBV3-1/TRBV3-2 | TGTGCCAGCAGCCAAGATCTAGGCGAGCAGTACTTC | CASSQDLGEQYF
TRBJ1-6 | . | . | TRBV6-4 | TGTGCCAGCAGGGGGGTCGACAGCATTTCCTATAATTCACCCCTCCACTTT | CASRGVDSISYNSPLHF
TRBJ1-6 | . | . | TRBV28 | TGTGCCAGCAGACCCCTATCTGACAGTAATTCACCCCTCCACTTT | CASRPLSDSNSPLHF
TRBJ1-1 | . | . | TRBV2 | TGTGCCAGCAGGGGAATGCCCCCGGGACAGAACACTGAAGCTTTCTTT | CASRGMPPGQNTEAFF
TRBJ1-3 | . | . | TRBV12-3/TRBV12-4 | TGTGCCAGCAGTTTTACAGGGGGAAACACCATATATTTT | CASSFTGGNTIYF
TRBJ2-5 | . | . | TRBV7-9 | TGTGCCAGCAGCGACCGGGACACTCAAGAGACCCAGTACTTC | CASSDRDTQETQYF
TRBJ2-6 | once | . | TRBV29-1 | TGCAGCGCTATAAGCCGGGACCCTGGGCTCTCTGGGGCCAACGTCCTGACTTTC | CSAISRDPGLSGANVLTF
TRBJ1-1 | . | . | TRBV12-5 | TGTGCTAGTGGTTTGGCGCGGGGGATGAACACTGAAGCTTTCTTT | CASGLARGMNTEAFF
TRBJ2-4 | . | TRBD2 | TRBV3-1/TRBV3-2 | TGTGCCAGCAGCAAGACTAGCGGTCGCGGGTCCAAAAACATTCAGTACTTC | CASSKTSGRGSKNIQYF
TRBJ2-3 | . | . | TRBV4-1 | TGCGCCAGCAGCCAACTCTCAACAGGACCCCCTAGCACAGATACGCAGTATTTT | CASSQLSTGPPSTDTQYF
TRBJ2-7 | . | . | TRBV5-1 | TGCGCCAGCAGTTTCCAACTCGCGACCTACGAGCAGTACTTC | CASSFQLATYEQYF
TRBJ2-5 | few | TRBD2 | TRBV7-9 | TGTGCCAGCAGCTCCCGGACTAGCGGGCTACAAGAGACCCAGTACTTC | CASSSRTSGLQETQYF
TRBJ2-6 | . | TRBD1 | TRBV19 | TGTGCCAGTAGGGGACAGGGGGCCTTTGGGGCCAACGTCCTGACTTTC | CASRGQGAFGANVLTF
TRBJ2-1 | . | . | TRBV7-3 | TGTGCCAGCAGCTATGGGTCTAGCTCCTACAATGAGCAGTTCTTC | CASSYGSSSYNEQFF
TRBJ1-2 | . | . | TRBV6-5 | TGTGCCAGCAGTACTCTGGGGTGGGACTATGGCTACACCTTC | CASSTLGWDYGYTF
TRBJ2-2 | . | . | TRBV11-2 | TGTGCCAGCAGCCGTCTAGTCGGGACGAACACCGGGGAGCTGTTTTTT | CASSRLVGTNTGELFF
TRBJ1-5 | . | . | TRBV27 | TGTGCCAGCAGTTTAATCCAGACCGTTTTCAGTCAGCCCCAGCATTTT | CASSLIQTVFSQPQHF
TRBJ2-2 | . | . | TRBV12-3/TRBV12-4 | TGTGCCAGCAGTTTGTCCGACGGGGAGCTGTTTTTT | CASSLSDGELFF
TRBJ2-2 | . | TRBD2 | TRBV7-8 | TGTGCCAGCAGCCCAACTAGCGGGATAGACACCGGGGAGCTGTTTTTT | CASSPTSGIDTGELFF
TRBJ1-1 | once | . | TRBV10-3 | TGTGCCATCAGTGAGGGCCCAGGAGAAGAAGCTTTCTTT | CAISEGPGEEAFF
TRBJ2-5 | . | TRBD1 | TRBV7-9 | TGTGCCAGCAGCTTACCAGGGACAGGGGAGACCCAGTACTTC | CASSLPGTGETQYF
TRBJ1-5 | . | . | TRBV20-1 | TGCAGTGCTAGAGGGGACGGGCCCCAGCATTTT | CSARGDGPQHF